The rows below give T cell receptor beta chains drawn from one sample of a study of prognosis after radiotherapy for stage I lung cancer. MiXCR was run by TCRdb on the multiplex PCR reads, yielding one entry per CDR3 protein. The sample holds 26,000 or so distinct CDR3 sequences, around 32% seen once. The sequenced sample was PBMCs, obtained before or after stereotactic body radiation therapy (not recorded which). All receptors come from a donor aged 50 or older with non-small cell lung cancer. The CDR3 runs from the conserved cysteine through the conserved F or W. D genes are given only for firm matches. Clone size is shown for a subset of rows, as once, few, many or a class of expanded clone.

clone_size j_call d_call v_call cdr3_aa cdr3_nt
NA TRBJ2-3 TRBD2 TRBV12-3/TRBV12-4 CASSLGLASTDTQYF TGTGCCAGCAGTTTAGGACTAGCTAGCACAGATACGCAGTATTTT
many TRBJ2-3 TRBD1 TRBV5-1 CASRGGPSTDTQYF TGCGCCAGCAGAGGGGGCCCAAGTACAGATACGCAGTATTTT
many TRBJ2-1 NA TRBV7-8 CASSLQVNEQFF TGTGCCAGCAGCTTACAGGTCAATGAGCAGTTCTTC
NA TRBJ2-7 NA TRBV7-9 CASSPNSGDYKQYF TGTGCCAGCAGCCCTAATAGCGGAGACTACAAGCAGTACTTC
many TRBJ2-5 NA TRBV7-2 CASSPTQGGRETQYF TGTGCCAGCAGCCCCACCCAAGGGGGGCGAGAGACCCAGTACTTC
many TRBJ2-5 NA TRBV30 CAQGRDSRETQYF TGTGCCCAAGGGCGGGACTCCCGGGAGACCCAGTACTTC
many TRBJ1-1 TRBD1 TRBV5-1 CASVRTGGNTEAFF TGCGCCAGCGTGAGGACAGGGGGGAACACTGAAGCTTTCTTT
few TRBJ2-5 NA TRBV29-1 CSVAGTYQETQYF TGCAGCGTTGCAGGGACCTACCAAGAGACCCAGTACTTC
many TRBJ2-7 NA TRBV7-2 CASSLGLVASYEQYF TGTGCCAGCAGCTTGGGGCTCGTGGCTAGCTACGAGCAGTACTTC
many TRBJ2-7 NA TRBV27 CASSLRERIYEQYF TGTGCCAGCAGCCTCAGGGAGCGGATCTACGAGCAGTACTTC
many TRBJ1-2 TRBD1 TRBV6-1 CASSEARQGLYGYTF TGTGCCAGCAGTGAAGCGAGACAGGGCCTCTATGGCTACACCTTC
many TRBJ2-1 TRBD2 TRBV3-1 CASSQEKAGGVSYNEQFF TGTGCCAGCAGCCAAGAGAAGGCGGGGGGCGTCTCCTACAATGAGCAGTTCTTC
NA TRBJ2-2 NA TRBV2 CASRAMGGLNTGELFF TGTGCCAGCCGTGCGATGGGTGGCCTTAACACCGGGGAGCTGTTTTTT
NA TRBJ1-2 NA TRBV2 CASSLWRGTNYGYTF TGTGCCAGCAGCCTCTGGCGGGGTACAAACTATGGCTACACCTTC
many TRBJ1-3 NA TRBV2 CASSRDTNSGNTIYF TGTGCCAGCAGCCGCGACACTAACTCTGGAAACACCATATATTTT
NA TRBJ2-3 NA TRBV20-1 CSAQPSDTQYF TGCAGTGCCCAACCTTCGGATACGCAGTATTTT
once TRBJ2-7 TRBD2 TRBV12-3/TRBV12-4 CASSLLGGRAYEHYF TGTGCCAGCAGTTTATTAGGCGGGAGGGCCTACGAGCATTACTTC
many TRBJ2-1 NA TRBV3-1 CASSQGPSAWQFF TGTGCCAGCAGCCAAGGACCGAGCGCGTGGCAGTTCTTC
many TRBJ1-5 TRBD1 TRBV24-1 CATSGSGQGYNQPQHF TGTGCCACCAGTGGATCGGGACAGGGGTACAATCAGCCCCAGCATTTT
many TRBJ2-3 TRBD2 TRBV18 CASSPMERGGTDTQYF TGTGCCAGCTCACCAATGGAACGGGGGGGCACAGATACGCAGTATTTT
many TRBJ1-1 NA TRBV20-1 CSARVGGLGNTEAFF TGCAGTGCTAGAGTAGGGGGGCTAGGGAACACTGAAGCTTTCTTT
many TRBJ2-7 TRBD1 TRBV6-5 CASSYSGQGGIYEQYF TGTGCCAGCAGTTACTCTGGACAGGGGGGCATCTACGAGCAGTACTTC
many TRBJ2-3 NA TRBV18 CASSYSGDTQYF TGTGCCAGCTCTTATAGCGGAGATACGCAGTATTTT
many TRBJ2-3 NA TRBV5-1 CASSFRQAPGTDTQYF TGCGCCAGCAGCTTTCGCCAGGCGCCAGGCACAGATACGCAGTATTTT
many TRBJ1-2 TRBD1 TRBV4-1 CASSHRETGYYGYTF TGCGCCAGCAGCCATCGTGAGACAGGGTACTATGGCTACACCTTC
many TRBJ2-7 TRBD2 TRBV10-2 CASSPPTSGSGQYF TGCGCCAGCAGCCCCCCGACTAGCGGGAGTGGGCAGTACTTC
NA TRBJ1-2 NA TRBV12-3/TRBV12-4 CASSHRRLGGYTF TGTGCCAGCAGTCATCGTCGACTCGGGGGCTACACCTTC
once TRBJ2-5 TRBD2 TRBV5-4 CASSLSSGQETHYF TGTGCCAGCAGCTTGTCTAGCGGACAAGAGACCCATTACTTC
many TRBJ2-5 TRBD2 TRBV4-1 CASSQEPGGIQETQYF TGCGCCAGCAGCCAAGAACCGGGAGGAATCCAAGAGACCCAGTACTTC
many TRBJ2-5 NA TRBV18 CASSPTSGVQETQYF TGTGCCAGCTCACCGACATCGGGGGTCCAAGAGACCCAGTACTTC
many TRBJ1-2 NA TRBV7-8 CASSLVRLSYGYTF TGTGCCAGCAGCTTAGTCAGGCTTTCCTATGGCTACACCTTC
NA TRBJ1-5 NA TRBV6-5 CASSYSYSGNQPQHF TGTGCCAGCAGTTACTCGTACAGCGGCAATCAGCCCCAGCATTTT
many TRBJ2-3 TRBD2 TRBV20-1 CSARGTSGRAYTDTQYF TGCAGTGCTCGGGGGACTAGCGGGAGGGCCTACACAGATACGCAGTATTTT
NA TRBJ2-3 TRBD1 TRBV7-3 CASSTIGTGGADTQYF TGTGCCAGCAGCACGATCGGGACAGGGGGTGCAGATACGCAGTATTTT
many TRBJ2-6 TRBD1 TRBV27 CASRQGGPGANVLTF TGTGCCAGCAGACAAGGGGGCCCTGGGGCCAACGTCCTGACTTTC
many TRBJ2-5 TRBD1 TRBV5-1 CASSWDRVGLETQYF TGCGCCAGCAGCTGGGACAGGGTTGGGTTGGAGACCCAGTACTTC
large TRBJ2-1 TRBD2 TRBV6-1 CATTTSGGSYNEQFF TGTGCCACCACGACCAGCGGGGGTTCCTACAATGAGCAGTTCTTC
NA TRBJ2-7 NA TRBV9 CASSVGAGTHEQYF TGTGCCAGCAGCGTAGGGGCAGGTACCCACGAGCAGTACTTC
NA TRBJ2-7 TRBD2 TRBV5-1 CASSFSLAGYYEQYF TGCGCCAGCAGCTTTTCACTAGCGGGTTACTACGAGCAGTACTTC
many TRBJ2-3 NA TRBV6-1 CASSVGRTARGDTQYF TGTGCCAGCAGTGTGGGGCGGACAGCACGAGGGGATACGCAGTATTTT
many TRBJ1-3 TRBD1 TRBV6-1 CASRPITGADSGNTIYF TGTGCCAGCAGACCGATAACAGGGGCCGACTCTGGAAACACCATATATTTT
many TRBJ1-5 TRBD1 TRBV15 CATSLGQGGAQPQHF TGTGCCACCAGCCTCGGACAGGGTGGGGCTCAGCCCCAGCATTTT
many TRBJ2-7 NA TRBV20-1 CSASGGSPYEQYF TGCAGTGCTAGCGGTGGGAGCCCCTACGAGCAGTACTTC
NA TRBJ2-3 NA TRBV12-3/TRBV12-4 CASSFQGLTDTQYF TGTGCCAGCAGTTTCCAGGGCCTTACAGATACGCAGTATTTT
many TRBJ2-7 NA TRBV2 CASSVGQSYEQYF TGTGCCAGCAGTGTCGGGCAGTCCTACGAGCAGTACTTC
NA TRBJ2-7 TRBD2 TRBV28 CAIGFGGDEQYF TGTGCCATCGGATTCGGGGGGGACGAGCAGTACTTC
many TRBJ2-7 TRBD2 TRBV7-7 CASSDQTSGSSYEQYF TGTGCTAGCAGCGACCAAACTAGCGGAAGCTCCTACGAGCAGTACTTC
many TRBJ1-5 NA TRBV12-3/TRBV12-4 CASSFYNQPQHF TGTGCCAGCAGTTTTTACAATCAGCCCCAGCATTTT
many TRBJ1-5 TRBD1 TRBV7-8 CASSPRDRIGGNQPQHF TGTGCCAGCAGCCCCCGGGACAGGATAGGGGGCAATCAGCCCCAGCATTTT
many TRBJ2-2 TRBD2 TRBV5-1 CASNHRGTSGGELFF TGCGCCAGCAACCACCGAGGGACTAGCGGGGGGGAGCTGTTTTTT
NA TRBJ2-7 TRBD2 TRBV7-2 CASSLGLEVGIEQYF TGTGCCAGCAGCCTAGGACTAGAGGTGGGCATCGAGCAGTACTTC
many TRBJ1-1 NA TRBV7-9 CASTQGRVNTEAFF TGTGCCAGCACTCAAGGCCGGGTGAACACTGAAGCTTTCTTT
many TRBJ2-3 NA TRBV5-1 CASYEGADTQYF TGCGCCAGTTACGAGGGGGCAGATACGCAGTATTTT
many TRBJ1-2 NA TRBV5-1 CASSLGQGRGYTF TGCGCCAGCAGCTTGGGGCAGGGTCGTGGCTACACCTTC
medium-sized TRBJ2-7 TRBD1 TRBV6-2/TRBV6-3 CASSYGGTGGSYEQYF TGTGCCAGCAGTTACGGTGGGACAGGAGGCTCCTACGAGCAGTACTTC